This TCR beta chain was recovered during a study of T cell changes during pregnancy in multiple sclerosis. Produced via immunoSEQ multiplex PCR; TCRdb's table is partial and in-frame only. The sample lists fewer than 60,000 clones; about nine tenths were seen once. The CDR3 has 15 residues. The trim removed 4 bases at V and 2 bases at J, leaving 9 bases unmatched. Per the germline V gene, CDR1 is GTSNPN and CDR2 is SVGIG (reference sequence). The clonotype comes from a female donor with multiple sclerosis, enrolled in a pregnancy study. V usage is TRBV30 and J usage is TRBJ2-3; TRBD1 matches at 7 bases. Sequenced material: CD8+ T cells from peripheral blood mononuclear cells, taken after pregnancy. CDR3 sequence reads: CAWTGDSPNTDTQYF. The CDR3 bases are TGTGCCTGGACCGGGGACAGCCCTAACACAGATACGCAGTATTTT.